Listed here are 29 T cell receptor beta chains from one sample, sequenced in a study of vaccination and CD4 T cells after COVID-19. Treatment specified: approximately 10-day PBMC culture with coronavirus spike peptide pools or control peptides (ViraFEST assay). Their target antigens are unknown. The study sequenced cultured CD4+ T cell DNA using the Oncomine TCR Beta short-read assay. TCRdb recomputed calls from the PCR reads with MiXCR, one row per CDR3 protein. The table lists under 15,000 distinct CDR3 sequences, around 56% of them singletons. The specimen sequenced was CD4+ T cells from blood, cultured in vitro. The origin of the receptors is a human donor who had recovered from COVID-19.

V usage is TRBV5-1 and J usage is TRBJ2-2; D assignment may be TRBD1 or TRBD2 (5 bases each). This CDR3 is 14 amino acids long. The germline V and J ends were trimmed by 2 bases and 7 bases, with 12 bases remaining between them. Germline CDR1 is SGHRS and CDR2 is YFSETQ. CDR3 protein: CASSFSGPSGELFF. CDR3 nucleotide sequence: TGCGCCAGCAGCTTTTCGGGGCCTAGCGGGGAGCTGTTTTTT.

The chain couples TRBV7-9 to TRBJ2-2; no clear D. Germline lookup yields CDR1 SEHNR and CDR2 FQNEAQ (reference sequence). This CDR3 spans 13 amino acids. V shed 5 bases and J shed 6 bases, with 10 bases lying between them. The CDR3 region is CASSRAISGELFF. The CDR3, as DNA: TGTGCCAGCAGCCGGGCAATTTCCGGGGAGCTGTTTTTT.

V is TRBV7-3 and J is TRBJ2-2; no clear D. Germline values: CDR1 SGHTA, CDR2 FQGTGA. Trimming removed 5 bases at V and 0 bases at J, with 10 bases between. CDR3 length: 15 residues. Written as DNA, the CDR3 is TGTGCCAGCAGCCCGGACGGAACGAACACCGGGGAGCTGTTTTTT. Its translation is CASSPDGTNTGELFF.

The chain joins TRBV7-9 to TRBJ2-3; no clear D. From germline, CDR1 is SEHNR and CDR2 FQNEAQ (reference sequence). V was trimmed by 6 bases and J by 1 base, leaving 8 bases between them. CDR3 length: 13 amino acids. As DNA, the CDR3 is TGTGCCAGCAGTCCGGCTGGCACAGATACGCAGTATTTT. As protein: CASSPAGTDTQYF. The full variable domain, its missing parts supplied by reference TRBV7-9 and TRBJ2-3, is DTGVSQNPRHKITKRGQNVTFRCDPISEHNRLYWYRQTLGQGPEFLTYFQNEAQLEKSRLLSDRFSAERPKGSFSTLEIQRTEQGDSAMYLCASSPAGTDTQYFGPGTRLTVL.

In its sample, this clonotype was seen a few times. The rearrangement links TRBV20-1 to TRBJ2-7; 11 nucleotides agree with TRBD2. The V and J ends lost 0 bases and 1 base, in that order; junction bases with no gene match: 2. The CDR3 spans 15 residues. In germline, CDR1 is DFQATT, CDR2 SNEGSKA (reference sequence). CDR3 loop: CSARDRTSGSYEQYF. The CDR3 region has the DNA TGCAGTGCTAGAGATCGGACTAGCGGGTCCTACGAGCAGTACTTC.

The V gene is TRBV20-1, the J gene TRBJ2-2, with 8 bases matching TRBD2. This CDR3 is built from 14 residues. Germline V gene sequence: CDR1 DFQATT, CDR2 SNEGSKA (reference sequence). The V gene end was trimmed by 5 bases and the J gene end by 0 bases; junction bases not matched to a gene: 2. CDR3 bases: TGCAGTGCTCGCGGGAGGACGAACACCGGGGAGCTGTTTTTT. Encoded protein: CSARGRTNTGELFF.

The chain is built from TRBV27 and TRBJ2-7; a possible D gene is TRBD2 (6 bases). Trimming took off 5 bases at V and 12 bases at J, with 35 bases between the two ends. The V gene's germline CDR1 is MNHEY and CDR2 SMNVEV (reference sequence). This CDR3 has 18 residues. The CDR3 here is CASSPIGPAGGLVLIRYF. CDR3 sequence (DNA): TGTGCCAGCAGTCCAATAGGCCCCGCTGGGGGGTTGGTTTTGATTCGGTACTTC.

The genes are TRBV18 and TRBJ2-2; no clear D gene. Germline CDR1 KGHSH, CDR2 LQKENI. This CDR3 spans 13 amino acids. Trimming removed 3 bases from V and 7 bases from J, with 9 bases in between. The CDR3 DNA is TGTGCCAGCTCACCTCGGCCGGACGGGGAGCTGTTTTTT. It translates to CASSPRPDGELFF.

The table lists this clonotype with a few counts. The V call is TRBV20-1, the J call TRBJ2-3; D gene ambiguous. V shed 0 bases and J shed 0 bases, with 7 bases lying between them. Per the germline V gene, CDR1 is DFQATT and CDR2 is SNEGSKA (reference sequence). The CDR3 runs to 14 residues. The CDR3 DNA is TGCAGTGCTAGAGATAGGGTCAGCACAGATACGCAGTATTTT. Its translation: CSARDRVSTDTQYF.

This chain links TRBV2 with TRBJ2-7; D call uncertain. With 6 bases removed from V and 3 bases from J, the gap between germline ends came to 15 bases. CDR3 size: 14 residues. Per the germline V gene, CDR1 is SNHLY and CDR2 is FYNNEI. The CDR3 DNA follows: TGTGCCAGCAGGGCGGAACCCCGGATCTACGAGCAGTACTTC. The encoded protein is CASRAEPRIYEQYF.

The gene calls are TRBV5-1 and TRBJ1-1; TRBD1 agrees at 9 bases. V was clipped by 4 bases and J by 0 bases; unmatched bases: 4. The CDR3 has 15 amino acids. Germline V gene lookup returns CDR1 SGHRS and CDR2 YFSETQ. CDR3 in amino acids: CASSPGQGMNTEAFF. The CDR3 nucleotides are TGCGCCAGCAGCCCAGGACAGGGGATGAACACTGAAGCTTTCTTT.

The V and J genes are TRBV20-1 and TRBJ2-1, with TRBD1 as a possible D gene (5 bases). Trimming cost V 0 bases and J 9 bases, with 15 bases left between them. The CDR3 runs to 14 residues. The V gene's germline CDR1 is DFQATT and CDR2 SNEGSKA (reference sequence). The CDR3 sequence is CSARDLGRVTEQFF. DNA of the CDR3: TGCAGTGCTAGAGATCTCGGCAGGGTGACTGAGCAGTTCTTC.

V usage is TRBV12-3 or TRBV12-4 and J usage is TRBJ1-2; 8 nucleotides align to TRBD1. CDR3 size: 15 residues. Unmatched junction bases numbered 10, after V lost 4 bases and J lost 6 bases. CDR3: CASSSPGQGLNGYTF. CDR3 sequence (DNA): TGTGCCAGCAGTTCCCCTGGACAGGGATTGAATGGCTACACCTTC.

J is TRBJ2-5 and V is TRBV19, with TRBD2 matching over 11 bases. The germline CDR1 and CDR2 sequences are LNHDA and SQIVND (reference sequence). With V trimmed by 6 bases and J by 5 bases, 14 bases remained unmatched. CDR3 size: 17 residues. The CDR3 DNA follows: TGTGCCAGTAGCCTCGTAGGTAGCGGGAGGGCCAGGGAGACCCAGTACTTC. It translates to CASSLVGSGRARETQYF. The full variable domain, rest sourced from reference TRBV19 and TRBJ2-5, is DGGITQSPKYLFRKEGQNVTLSCEQNLNHDAMYWYRQDPGQGLRLIYYSQIVNDFQKGDIAEGYSVSREKKESFPLTVTSAQKNPTAFYLCASSLVGSGRARETQYFGPGTRLLVL.

V gene TRBV18 combines with J gene TRBJ1-5, with a weak D call TRBD1 (5 bases). The CDR3 sequence is 15 residues long. Germline CDR1 reads KGHSH; CDR2 reads LQKENI. Deletions cut 4 bases from V and 1 base from J, with 11 bases between. Here the CDR3 reads CASSLTQGSNQPQHF. In DNA form, the CDR3 reads TGTGCCAGCTCACTAACCCAGGGAAGCAATCAGCCCCAGCATTTT.

As concerns this clonotype: One end of the junction varies from germline; a read error may be responsible. The V gene is TRBV6-5, the J gene TRBJ2-2, with 8 nucleotides matching TRBD1. The germline gives CDR1 MNHEY, CDR2 SVGAGI. The CDR3 is made up of 17 amino acids. CDR3 in amino acids: CASIYNPRGRPTGELFF. CDR3 nucleotides: TGTGCCAGCATTTACAACCCCAGGGGGCGTCCGACCGGGGAGCTGTTTTTT.

The chain uses TRBV15 and TRBJ2-4; tentative D call: TRBD2 (6 bases). Germline V CDR1 and CDR2: LNHNV, YYDKDF (reference sequence). This CDR3 contains 14 residues. Trimming took 1 base from V and 10 from J, leaving 14 bases between them. CDR3 region: CATSRARAGRIQYF. The CDR3 DNA reads as TGTGCCACCAGCAGAGCTCGGGCGGGGCGTATTCAGTACTTC. The whole variable domain, filled in from reference TRBV15 and TRBJ2-4, reads DAMVIQNPRYQVTQFGKPVTLSCSQTLNHNVMYWYQQKSSQAPKLLFHYYDKDFNNEADTPDNFQSRRPNTSFCFLDIRSPGLGDTAMYLCATSRARAGRIQYFGAGTRLSVL.

This clonotype was detected only a few times. This rearrangement joins TRBV20-1 to TRBJ1-3; 9 bases are a match to TRBD1. This CDR3 has 16 residues. CDR1 is DFQATT, CDR2 SNEGSKA, per germline (reference sequence). The ends lost 2 bases at V and 4 bases at J; junction bases unmatched: 9. DNA for the CDR3: TGCAGTGCTAGACCAGTCGACAGGGGGGTCGGAAACACCATATATTTT. Translation gives CSARPVDRGVGNTIYF.

This clonotype was found a few times. This rearrangement joins TRBV27 to TRBJ1-1; perhaps TRBD1 as D (6 bases). The germline V gene has CDR1 MNHEY and CDR2 SMNVEV (reference sequence). V lost 6 bases, J lost 4 bases, and 15 bases lay in between. The CDR3 covers 14 residues. CDR3: CASRIMVDSTEAFF. CDR3 sequence (DNA): TGTGCCAGCAGGATCATGGTGGACAGCACTGAAGCTTTCTTT.

This clonotype came up a few times. The chain recombines TRBV5-4 with TRBJ1-5, with TRBD1 matching over 10 bases. J was trimmed by 7 bases and V by 0 bases; bases with no gene match: 1. Germline loops: CDR1 SGHNT, CDR2 YYREEE (reference sequence). CDR3 length: 14 amino acids. The CDR3 region is CASSLGTGGQPQHF. CDR3 bases: TGTGCCAGCAGCTTGGGGACAGGGGGACAGCCCCAGCATTTT.

The chain couples TRBV20-1 to TRBJ2-3; perhaps TRBD1 as D (6 bases). Looked up from germline, CDR1 is DFQATT and CDR2 is SNEGSKA (reference sequence). V was pared by 0 bases and J by 6 bases, with 22 bases between. The CDR3 spans 17 residues. The CDR3 region is CSARDPGQGPDQDTQYF. CDR3 bases: TGCAGTGCTAGAGATCCCGGGCAGGGGCCTGATCAGGATACGCAGTATTTT.

This chain links TRBV2 with TRBJ1-5; 11 bases map to TRBD1. Germline V gene lookup returns CDR1 SNHLY and CDR2 FYNNEI. Trimming removed 6 bases from V and 5 bases from J; junction bases left unmatched: 3. The CDR3 length is 14 residues. The CDR3 loop reads CASSGDRGDQPQHF. CDR3 nucleotides: TGTGCCAGCAGCGGGGACAGGGGGGATCAGCCCCAGCATTTT.

The chain uses TRBV28 and TRBJ2-7, with TRBD2 identical over 8 bases. The CDR3 runs 15 residues. Per germline, CDR1 MDHEN and CDR2 SYDVKM. V shed 8 bases, J shed 2 bases, and the junction held 11 bases outside the gene matches. This chain's CDR3 is CASGPRGLGAYEQYF. The CDR3 DNA is TGTGCCAGCGGGCCTAGGGGACTAGGGGCCTACGAGCAGTACTTC. Combining the CDR3 with reference TRBV28 and TRBJ2-7 gives the whole variable domain DVKVTQSSRYLVKRTGEKVFLECVQDMDHENMFWYRQDPGLGLRLIYFSYDVKMKEKGDIPEGYSVSREKKERFSLILESASTNQTSMYLCASGPRGLGAYEQYFGPGTRLTVT.

This clonotype was detected a few times. The chain uses TRBV20-1 and TRBJ2-7; perhaps TRBD2 as D (5 bases). V was clipped by 2 bases and J by 3 bases, with 20 bases between them. This CDR3 contains 16 residues. The germline V gene encodes CDR1 DFQATT and CDR2 SNEGSKA (reference sequence). The CDR3 is CSARRPFLGLIYEQYF. The CDR3 nucleotides read TGCAGTGCTAGACGACCTTTTCTAGGACTGATCTACGAGCAGTACTTC.

The V gene is TRBV2, the J gene TRBJ2-7, with TRBD1 as a possible D gene (6 bases). Trimming pared 6 bases from V and 0 bases from J, leaving 12 bases between. This CDR3 contains 14 residues. Germline values: CDR1 SNHLY, CDR2 FYNNEI. The CDR3 DNA sequence: TGTGCCAGCAGGGACCGACAGGTCTCCTACGAGCAGTACTTC. This sequence encodes CASRDRQVSYEQYF.

The sample holds a few counts of this clonotype. The chain links TRBV15 to TRBJ2-5, with 8 nucleotides matching TRBD1. V gave up 8 bases and J gave up 2 bases; unmatched junction bases: 7. This CDR3 has 14 residues. Germline V gene data show CDR1 as LNHNV and CDR2 as YYDKDF (reference sequence). The CDR3 spells CATRRRTGQETQYF. Written as DNA, the CDR3 is TGTGCCACCCGACGCAGGACAGGGCAAGAGACCCAGTACTTC.

The V gene is TRBV19, the J gene TRBJ1-2, with no clear D. CDR1 and CDR2 from the germline V gene are LNHDA and SQIVND (reference sequence). The length of the CDR3 is 13 residues. With 6 bases removed from V and 3 bases from J, the gap between germline ends came to 11 bases. The CDR3 DNA follows: TGTGCCAGTAGCCCTGACGGGGACTATGGCTACACCTTC. Translated, it gives CASSPDGDYGYTF.

As concerns this clonotype: At one end, the junction sequence differs from germline, possibly due to a read error. This rearrangement joins TRBV20-1 to TRBJ2-7; no reliable D call. The CDR3 contains 16 residues. CDR1 and CDR2 (germline): DFQATT, SNEGSKA (reference sequence). The CDR3 spells CSARDPNGATPYEQHF. CDR3 in DNA: TGCAGTGCTAGAGATCCCAACGGCGCTACCCCCTACGAGCAGCACTTC.

This chain uses TRBV11-2 with TRBJ1-5; the D is unclear. Per the germline V gene, CDR1 is SGHAT and CDR2 is FQNNGV. The CDR3 spans 14 residues. V lost 3 bases to trimming and J lost 1 base, with 7 bases between them. The CDR3 DNA reads TGTGCCAGCAGCTTCGATCGCAGCAATCAGCCCCAGCATTTT. Translation gives CASSFDRSNQPQHF.